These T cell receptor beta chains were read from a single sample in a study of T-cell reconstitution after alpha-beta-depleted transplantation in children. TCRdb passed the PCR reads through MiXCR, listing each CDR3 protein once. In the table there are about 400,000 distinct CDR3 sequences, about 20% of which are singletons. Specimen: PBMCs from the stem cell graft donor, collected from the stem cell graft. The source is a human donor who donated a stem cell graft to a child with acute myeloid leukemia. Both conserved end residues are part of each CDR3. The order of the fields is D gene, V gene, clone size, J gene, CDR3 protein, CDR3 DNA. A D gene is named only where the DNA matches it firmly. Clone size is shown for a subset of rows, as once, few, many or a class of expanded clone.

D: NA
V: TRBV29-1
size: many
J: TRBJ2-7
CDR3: CSVEVGDGTYEQYF
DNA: TGCAGCGTTGAGGTGGGGGACGGAACCTACGAGCAGTACTTC

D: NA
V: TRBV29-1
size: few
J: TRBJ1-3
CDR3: CSVVVNSGNTIYF
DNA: TGCAGCGTTGTGGTGAACTCTGGAAACACCATATATTTT

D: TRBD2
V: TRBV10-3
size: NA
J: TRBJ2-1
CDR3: CAISAPRTSGINEQFF
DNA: TGTGCCATCAGTGCACCTCGGACTAGCGGGATCAATGAGCAGTTCTTC

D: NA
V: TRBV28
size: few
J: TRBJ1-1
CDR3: CASSKGGSNTEAFF
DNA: TGTGCCAGCAGTAAGGGGGGTTCGAACACTGAAGCTTTCTTT

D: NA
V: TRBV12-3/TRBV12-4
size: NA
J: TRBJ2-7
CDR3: CASGSAYEQYF
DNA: TGTGCCAGCGGATCCGCGTACGAGCAGTACTTC

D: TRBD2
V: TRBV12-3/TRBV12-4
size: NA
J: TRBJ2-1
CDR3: CASSLTLLAGGVGSYNEQFF
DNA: TGTGCCAGCAGTTTAACCCTACTAGCGGGAGGGGTCGGCTCCTACAATGAGCAGTTCTTC

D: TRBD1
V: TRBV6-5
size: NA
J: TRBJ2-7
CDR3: CASSLNRDRVYEQYF
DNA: TGTGCCAGCAGTTTAAACCGGGACAGGGTTTACGAGCAGTACTTC

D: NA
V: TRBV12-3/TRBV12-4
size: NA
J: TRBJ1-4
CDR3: CASSLAQNEKLFF
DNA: TGTGCCAGCAGTTTGGCACAGAATGAAAAACTGTTTTTT

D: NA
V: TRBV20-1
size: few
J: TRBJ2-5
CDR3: CSARAATIETQYF
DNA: TGCAGTGCTAGAGCCGCGACTATTGAAACCCAGTACTTC

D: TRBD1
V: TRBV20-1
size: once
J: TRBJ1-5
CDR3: CSASTGGKDQPQHF
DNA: TGCAGTGCTTCGACAGGGGGCAAGGATCAGCCCCAGCATTTT

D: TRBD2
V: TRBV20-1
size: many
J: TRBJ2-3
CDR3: CSAKPSGRDPDTQYF
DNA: TGCAGTGCTAAACCTAGCGGGAGGGACCCAGATACGCAGTATTTT

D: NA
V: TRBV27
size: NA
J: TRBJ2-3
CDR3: CASSSRTQGRITDTQYF
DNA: TGTGCCAGCAGTTCCAGGACTCAGGGTAGGATAACAGATACGCAGTATTTT

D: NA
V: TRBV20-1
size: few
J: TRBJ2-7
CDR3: CSARPLSGPSSYERYF
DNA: TGCAGTGCAAGGCCCCTAAGCGGGCCCAGCTCCTACGAGCGGTACTTC

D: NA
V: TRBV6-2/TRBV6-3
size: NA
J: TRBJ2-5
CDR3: CASTRAEETQYF
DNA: TGTGCCAGCACCAGGGCCGAAGAGACCCAGTACTTC

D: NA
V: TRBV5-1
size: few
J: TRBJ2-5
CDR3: CASSLRTEETQYF
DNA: TGCGCCAGCAGCTTGCGGACAGAAGAGACCCAGTACTTC

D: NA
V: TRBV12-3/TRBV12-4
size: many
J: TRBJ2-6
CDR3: CASSSSNTGANVLTF
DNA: TGTGCCAGCAGTTCCTCGAACACCGGGGCCAACGTCCTGACTTTC

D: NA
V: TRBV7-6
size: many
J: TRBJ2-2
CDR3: CASSLFPRVGTGELFF
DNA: TGTGCCAGCAGCTTATTCCCCAGGGTAGGCACCGGGGAGCTGTTTTTT

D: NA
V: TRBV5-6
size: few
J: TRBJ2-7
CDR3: CASSLAEEYEQYF
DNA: TGTGCCAGCAGCTTGGCGGAGGAATACGAGCAGTACTTC

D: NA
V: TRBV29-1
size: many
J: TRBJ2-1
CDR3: CSVAYRTSEQFF
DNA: TGCAGCGTAGCCTACAGGACCAGTGAGCAGTTCTTC

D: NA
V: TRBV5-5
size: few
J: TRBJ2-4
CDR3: CASSSLGSAKNIQYF
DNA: TGTGCCAGCAGCTCCCTCGGATCGGCCAAAAACATTCAGTACTTC

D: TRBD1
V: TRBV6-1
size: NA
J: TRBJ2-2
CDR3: CASTRDRARGELFF
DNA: TGTGCCAGCACCCGGGACAGGGCCCGAGGGGAGCTGTTTTTT

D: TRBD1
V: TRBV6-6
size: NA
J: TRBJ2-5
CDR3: CATHRGRQETQYF
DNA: TGTGCCACTCACAGGGGGCGCCAAGAGACCCAGTACTTC

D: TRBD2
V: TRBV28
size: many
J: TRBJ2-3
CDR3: CASVTRAGDSHTQYF
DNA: TGTGCCAGCGTAACCAGAGCGGGAGATTCTCATACGCAGTATTTT

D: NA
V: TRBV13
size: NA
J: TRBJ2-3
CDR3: CASSKRGGSTDTQYF
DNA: TGTGCCAGCAGCAAAAGGGGGGGGAGCACAGATACGCAGTATTTT

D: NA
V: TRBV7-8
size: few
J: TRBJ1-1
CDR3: CASSVQGGNTEAFF
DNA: TGTGCCAGCAGCGTACAGGGCGGGAACACTGAAGCTTTCTTT

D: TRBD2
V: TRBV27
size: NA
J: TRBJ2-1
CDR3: CASSLSLAGVSNEQFF
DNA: TGTGCCAGCAGTTTAAGCCTAGCGGGAGTATCCAATGAGCAGTTCTTC

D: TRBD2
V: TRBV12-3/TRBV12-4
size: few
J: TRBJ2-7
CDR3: CASSIGTGLAGTGEQYF
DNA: TGTGCCAGCAGTATCGGGACAGGACTAGCGGGAACGGGTGAGCAGTACTTC

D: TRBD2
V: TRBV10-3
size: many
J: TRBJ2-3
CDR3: CAISPTSGRATDTQYF
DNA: TGTGCCATCAGCCCCACTAGCGGGAGGGCCACAGATACGCAGTATTTT

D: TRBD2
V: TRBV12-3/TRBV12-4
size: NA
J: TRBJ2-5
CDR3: CASSRRGRGLVQETQYF
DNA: TGTGCCAGCAGCCGGCGGGGTCGGGGACTAGTTCAAGAGACCCAGTACTTC

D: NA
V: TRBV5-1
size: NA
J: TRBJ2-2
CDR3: CASWAGVWTGELFF
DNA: TGCGCCAGCTGGGCAGGAGTGTGGACCGGGGAGCTGTTTTTT

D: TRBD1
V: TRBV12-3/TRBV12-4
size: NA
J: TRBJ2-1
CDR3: CASSPGGFNNEQFF
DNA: TGTGCCAGCAGCCCAGGGGGCTTTAACAATGAGCAGTTCTTC

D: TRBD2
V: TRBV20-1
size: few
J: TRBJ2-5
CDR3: CSAREAGGPAETQYF
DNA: TGCAGTGCTAGGGAAGCGGGAGGGCCGGCAGAGACCCAGTACTTC

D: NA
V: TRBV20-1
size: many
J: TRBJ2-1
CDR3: CSARPADKYNEQFF
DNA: TGCAGTGCCCGCCCGGCGGACAAGTACAATGAGCAGTTCTTC

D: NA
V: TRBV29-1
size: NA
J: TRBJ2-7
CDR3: CSVEKDPSSYEQYF
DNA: TGCAGCGTTGAAAAGGACCCGAGCTCCTACGAGCAGTACTTC

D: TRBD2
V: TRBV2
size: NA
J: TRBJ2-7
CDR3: CASSEKGLAEQYF
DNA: TGTGCCAGCAGTGAAAAGGGACTAGCCGAGCAGTACTTC

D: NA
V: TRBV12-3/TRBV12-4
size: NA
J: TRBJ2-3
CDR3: CASSYGNSLVF
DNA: TGTGCCAGCAGTTACGGAAATTCGTTGGTTTTT

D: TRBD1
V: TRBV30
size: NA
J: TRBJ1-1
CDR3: CAWSEGTGYEAFF
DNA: TGTGCCTGGAGTGAAGGGACAGGGTATGAAGCTTTCTTT

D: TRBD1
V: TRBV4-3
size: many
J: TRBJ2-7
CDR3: CASSQRTGNEQYF
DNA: TGCGCCAGCAGCCAACGGACAGGGAACGAGCAGTACTTC

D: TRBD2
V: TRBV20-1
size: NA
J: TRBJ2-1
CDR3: CCARAAAGGPISEQFF
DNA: TGCTGTGCTAGAGCGGCAGCGGGAGGGCCAATCAGTGAGCAGTTCTTC

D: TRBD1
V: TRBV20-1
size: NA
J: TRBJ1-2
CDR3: CSARVSRTGDFYGYTF
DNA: TGCAGTGCTAGAGTTTCTCGGACAGGGGACTTCTATGGCTACACCTTC

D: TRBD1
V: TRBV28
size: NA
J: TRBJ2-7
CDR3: CASSPRGPKSYEQYF
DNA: TGTGCCAGCAGTCCTAGGGGGCCCAAGTCCTACGAGCAGTACTTC

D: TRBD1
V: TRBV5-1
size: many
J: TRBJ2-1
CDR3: CASSWGQTSSYNEQFF
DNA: TGCGCCAGCAGCTGGGGACAGACCTCCTCCTACAATGAGCAGTTCTTC

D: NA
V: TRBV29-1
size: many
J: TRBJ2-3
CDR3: CSVEGGNTDTQYF
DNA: TGCAGCGTTGAAGGCGGCAACACAGATACGCAGTATTTT

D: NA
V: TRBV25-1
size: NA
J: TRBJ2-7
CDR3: CASQGGPYEQYF
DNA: TGTGCCAGCCAGGGCGGCCCCTACGAGCAGTACTTC

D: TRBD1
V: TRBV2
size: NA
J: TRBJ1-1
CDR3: CASSATGTENTEAFF
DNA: TGTGCCAGCAGCGCTACGGGGACAGAGAACACTGAAGCTTTCTTT

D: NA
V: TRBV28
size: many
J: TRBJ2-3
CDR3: CASSAPADTQYF
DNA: TGTGCCAGCAGTGCCCCAGCAGATACGCAGTATTTT

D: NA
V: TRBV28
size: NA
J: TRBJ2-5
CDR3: CASRSREVKTQYF
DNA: TGTGCCAGCAGGTCTAGGGAAGTCAAGACCCAGTACTTC

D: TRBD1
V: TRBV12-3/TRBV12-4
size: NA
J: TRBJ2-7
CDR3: CASRPRQGRYEQYF
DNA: TGTGCCAGCAGGCCGAGACAGGGTCGGTACGAGCAGTACTTC

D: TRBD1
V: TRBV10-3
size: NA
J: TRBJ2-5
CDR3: CAIRPGTGVGETQYF
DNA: TGTGCCATCAGACCGGGGACAGGGGTCGGGGAGACCCAGTACTTC

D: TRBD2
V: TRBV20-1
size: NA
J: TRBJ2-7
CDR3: CSASRATSGSYEQYF
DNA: TGCAGTGCTAGTCGGGCTACTAGCGGCTCCTACGAGCAGTACTTC

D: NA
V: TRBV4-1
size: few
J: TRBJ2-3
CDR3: CASSQDSRGSSTDTQYF
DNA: TGCGCCAGCAGCCAAGATTCAAGAGGTTCGAGCACAGATACGCAGTATTTT

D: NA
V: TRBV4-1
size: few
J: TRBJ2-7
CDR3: CASSQGINYEQYF
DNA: TGCGCCAGCAGCCAAGGCATAAACTACGAGCAGTACTTC

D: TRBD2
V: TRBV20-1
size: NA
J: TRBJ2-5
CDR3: CSAIAGEETQYF
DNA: TGCAGTGCAATAGCGGGAGAAGAGACCCAGTACTTC